This T cell receptor beta chain was captured in a study of CD8+ T cells in alopecia areata. Points from the study as a whole: How baseline CD8+ expansion relates to response remains uncertain (there was one nonresponder).

Following extraction, RNA underwent reverse transcription to cDNA, which served as the sequencing template. Libraries were prepared by immunoSEQ multiplex PCR; TCRdb keeps only in-frame clonotypes and omits some of them. The repertoire holds about 210,000 clones, with 64% as singletons. Treatment noted: oral pan-JAK inhibitor, 5-10 mg twice daily. The ends were cut back, 2 bases at V and 8 bases at J, with 6 bases in the middle. The CDR3 covers 10 residues. The V gene's germline CDR1 is GTSNPN and CDR2 SVGIG (reference sequence). As regards this clone: Its antigen remains unknown.

The receptor was isolated from a human donor with alopecia areata. The material was CD4+ T cells sorted from blood, obtained at week 4, from a patient treated with tofacitinib. The chain carries TRBV30 and TRBJ1-2; D unclear. CDR3 coding DNA: TGTGCCTGGAGTCACAAGGGCTACACCTTC. Protein sequence: CAWSHKGYTF.